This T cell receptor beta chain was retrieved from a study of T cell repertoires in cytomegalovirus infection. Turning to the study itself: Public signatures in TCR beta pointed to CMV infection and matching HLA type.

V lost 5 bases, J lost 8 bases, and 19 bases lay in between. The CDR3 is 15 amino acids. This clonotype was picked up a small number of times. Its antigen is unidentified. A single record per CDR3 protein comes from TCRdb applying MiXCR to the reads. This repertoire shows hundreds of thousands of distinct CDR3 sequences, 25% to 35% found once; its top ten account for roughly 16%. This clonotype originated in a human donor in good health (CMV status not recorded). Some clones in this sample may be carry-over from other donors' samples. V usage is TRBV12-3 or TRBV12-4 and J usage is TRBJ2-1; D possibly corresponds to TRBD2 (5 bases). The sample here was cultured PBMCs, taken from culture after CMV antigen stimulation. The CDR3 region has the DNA TGTGCCAGCAGTATACTTTCGTCGGGGTACGATGAGCAGTTCTTC. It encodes CASSILSSGYDEQFF.